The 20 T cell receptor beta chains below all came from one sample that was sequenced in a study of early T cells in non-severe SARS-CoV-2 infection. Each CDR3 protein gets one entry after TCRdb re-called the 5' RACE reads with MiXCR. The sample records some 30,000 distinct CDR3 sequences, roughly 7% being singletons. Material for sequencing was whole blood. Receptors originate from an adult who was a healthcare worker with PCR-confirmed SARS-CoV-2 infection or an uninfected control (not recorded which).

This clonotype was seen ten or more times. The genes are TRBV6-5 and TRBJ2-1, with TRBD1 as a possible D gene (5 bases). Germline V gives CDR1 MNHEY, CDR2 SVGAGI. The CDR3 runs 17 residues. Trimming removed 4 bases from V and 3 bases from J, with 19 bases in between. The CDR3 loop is CASSSRRQGTYYNEQFF. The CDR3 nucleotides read TGTGCCAGCAGTTCTCGCCGCCAGGGTACTTACTACAATGAGCAGTTCTTC.

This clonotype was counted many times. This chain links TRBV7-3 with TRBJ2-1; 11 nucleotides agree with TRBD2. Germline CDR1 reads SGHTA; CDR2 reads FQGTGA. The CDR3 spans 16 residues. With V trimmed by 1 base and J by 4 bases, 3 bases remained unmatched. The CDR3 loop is CASSLSGLAGYNEQFF. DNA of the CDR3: TGTGCCAGCAGCTTAAGCGGACTAGCGGGTTACAATGAGCAGTTCTTC.

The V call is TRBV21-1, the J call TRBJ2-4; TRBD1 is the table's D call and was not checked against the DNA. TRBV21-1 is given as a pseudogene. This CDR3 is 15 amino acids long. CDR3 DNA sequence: TGTGCCAGCAGCAAAGGACAGAGAACCAAAAACATTCAGTACTTC. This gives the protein CASSKGQRTKNIQYF.

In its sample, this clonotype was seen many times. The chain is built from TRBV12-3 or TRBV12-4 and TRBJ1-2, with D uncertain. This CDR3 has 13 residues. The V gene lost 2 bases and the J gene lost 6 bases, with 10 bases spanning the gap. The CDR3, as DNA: TGTGCCAGCAGTTTATTACTGGGAGATGGCTACACCTTC. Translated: CASSLLLGDGYTF.

The CDR3 is CSVEKDRDETQYF. The CDR3 DNA is TGCAGCGTTGAGAAAGACAGGGATGAGACCCAGTACTTC. The chain combines TRBV29-1 with TRBJ2-5; 7 bases map to TRBD1. V was clipped by 3 bases and J by 5 bases; unmatched bases: 6. The germline V gene has CDR1 SQVTM and CDR2 ANQGSEA. The CDR3 has 13 amino acids.

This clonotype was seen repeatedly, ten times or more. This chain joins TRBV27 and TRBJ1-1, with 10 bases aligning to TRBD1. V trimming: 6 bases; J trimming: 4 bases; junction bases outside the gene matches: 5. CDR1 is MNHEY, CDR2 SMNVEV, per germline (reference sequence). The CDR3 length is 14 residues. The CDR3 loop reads CASSGQGEGTEAFF. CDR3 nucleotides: TGTGCCAGCAGCGGACAGGGGGAAGGCACTGAAGCTTTCTTT.

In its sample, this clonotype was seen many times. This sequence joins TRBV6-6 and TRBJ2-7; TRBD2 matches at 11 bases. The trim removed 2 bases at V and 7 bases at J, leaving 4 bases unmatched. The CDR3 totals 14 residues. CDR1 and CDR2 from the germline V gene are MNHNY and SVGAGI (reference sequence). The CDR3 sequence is CASSYTGLADEQYF. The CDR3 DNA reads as TGTGCCAGCAGTTACACGGGACTAGCGGATGAGCAGTACTTC.

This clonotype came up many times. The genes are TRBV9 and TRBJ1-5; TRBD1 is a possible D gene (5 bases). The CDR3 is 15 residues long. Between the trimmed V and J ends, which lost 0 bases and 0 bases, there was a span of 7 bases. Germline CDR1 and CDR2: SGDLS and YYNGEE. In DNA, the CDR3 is TGTGCCAGCAGCGTAGGACAGAATAGCAATCAGCCCCAGCATTTT. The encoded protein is CASSVGQNSNQPQHF.

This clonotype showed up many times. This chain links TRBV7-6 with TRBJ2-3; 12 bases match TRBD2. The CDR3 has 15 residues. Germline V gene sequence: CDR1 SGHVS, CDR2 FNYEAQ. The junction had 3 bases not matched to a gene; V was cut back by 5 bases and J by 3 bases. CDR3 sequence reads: CASSITSGGTDTQYF. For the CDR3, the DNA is TGTGCCAGCAGCATAACTAGCGGGGGGACAGATACGCAGTATTTT.

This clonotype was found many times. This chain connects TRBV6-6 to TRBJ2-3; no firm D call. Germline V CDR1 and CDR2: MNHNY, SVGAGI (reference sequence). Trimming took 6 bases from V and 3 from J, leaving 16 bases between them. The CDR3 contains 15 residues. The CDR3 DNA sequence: TGTGCCAGCAGCCCCGGACCAAAAGGAACAGATACGCAGTATTTT. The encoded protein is CASSPGPKGTDTQYF.

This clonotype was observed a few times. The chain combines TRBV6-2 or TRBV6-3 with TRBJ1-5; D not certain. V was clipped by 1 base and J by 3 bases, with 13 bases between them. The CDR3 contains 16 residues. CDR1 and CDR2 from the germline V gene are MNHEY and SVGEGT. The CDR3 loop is CASSYYGVDFNQPQHF. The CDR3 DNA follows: TGTGCCAGCAGTTACTACGGGGTCGATTTCAATCAGCCCCAGCATTTT.

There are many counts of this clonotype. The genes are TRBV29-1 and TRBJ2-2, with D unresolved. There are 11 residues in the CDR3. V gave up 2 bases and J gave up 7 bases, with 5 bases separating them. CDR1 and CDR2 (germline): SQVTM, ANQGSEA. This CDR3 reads CSVEKDGELFF. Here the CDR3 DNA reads TGCAGCGTTGAAAAAGACGGGGAGCTGTTTTTT.

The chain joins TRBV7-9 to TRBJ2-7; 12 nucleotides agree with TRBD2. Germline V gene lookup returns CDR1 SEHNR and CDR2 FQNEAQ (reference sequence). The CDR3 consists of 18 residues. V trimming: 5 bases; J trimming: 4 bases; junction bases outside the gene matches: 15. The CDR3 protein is CASSDTGTSGHHRYEQYF. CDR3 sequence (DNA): TGTGCCAGCAGCGATACCGGGACTAGCGGGCATCACAGATACGAGCAGTACTTC.

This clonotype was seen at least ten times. The CDR3 region has the DNA TGTGCCAGCAGTGAAGCAGTACCCTACTCCTACAATGAGCAGTTCTTC. Protein: CASSEAVPYSYNEQFF. The V gene is TRBV2, the J gene TRBJ2-1, with D uncertain. CDR1 and CDR2 (germline): SNHLY, FYNNEI. The CDR3 totals 16 residues. Trimming left V 0 bases short and J 0 bases short, with 9 bases between.

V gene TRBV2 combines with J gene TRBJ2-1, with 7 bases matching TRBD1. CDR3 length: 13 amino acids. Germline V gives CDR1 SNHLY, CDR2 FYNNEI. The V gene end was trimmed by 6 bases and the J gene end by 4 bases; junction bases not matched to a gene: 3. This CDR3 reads CASRQDRYNEQFF. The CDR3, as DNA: TGTGCCAGCAGGCAGGACAGGTACAATGAGCAGTTCTTC.

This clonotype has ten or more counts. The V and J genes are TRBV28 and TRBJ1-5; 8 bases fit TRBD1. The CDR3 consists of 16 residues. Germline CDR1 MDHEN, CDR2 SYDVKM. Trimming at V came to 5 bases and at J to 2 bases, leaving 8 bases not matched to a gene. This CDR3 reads CASSLARQGRNQPQHF. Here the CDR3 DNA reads TGTGCCAGCAGTCTCGCGAGACAGGGGCGCAATCAGCCCCAGCATTTT.

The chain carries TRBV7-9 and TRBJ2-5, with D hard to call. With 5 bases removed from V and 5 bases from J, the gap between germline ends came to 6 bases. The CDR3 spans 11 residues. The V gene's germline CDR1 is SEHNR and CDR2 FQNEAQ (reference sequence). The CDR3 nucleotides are TGTGCCAGCAGCCTACAGGAGACCCAGTACTTC. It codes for CASSLQETQYF. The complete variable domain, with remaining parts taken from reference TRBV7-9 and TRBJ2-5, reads DTGVSQNPRHKITKRGQNVTFRCDPISEHNRLYWYRQTLGQGPEFLTYFQNEAQLEKSRLLSDRFSAERPKGSFSTLEIQRTEQGDSAMYLCASSLQETQYFGPGTRLLVL.

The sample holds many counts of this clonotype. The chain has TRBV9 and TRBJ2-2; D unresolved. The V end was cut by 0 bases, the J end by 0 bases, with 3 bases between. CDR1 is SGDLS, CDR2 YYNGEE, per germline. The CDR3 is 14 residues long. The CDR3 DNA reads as TGTGCCAGCAGCGTAGGCACGAACACCGGGGAGCTGTTTTTT. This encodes CASSVGTNTGELFF.

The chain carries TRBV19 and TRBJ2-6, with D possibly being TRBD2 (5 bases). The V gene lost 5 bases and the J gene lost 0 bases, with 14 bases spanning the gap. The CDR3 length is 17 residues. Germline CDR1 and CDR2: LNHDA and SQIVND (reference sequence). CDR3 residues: CASSDWRVSSGANVLTF. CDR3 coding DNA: TGTGCCAGTAGTGACTGGCGGGTTTCCTCTGGGGCCAACGTCCTGACTTTC.

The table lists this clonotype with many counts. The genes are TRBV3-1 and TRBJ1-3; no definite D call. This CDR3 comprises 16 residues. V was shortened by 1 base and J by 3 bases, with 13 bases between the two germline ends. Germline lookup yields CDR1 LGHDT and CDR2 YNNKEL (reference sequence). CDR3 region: CASSQGLFGLGNTIYF. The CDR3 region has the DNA TGTGCCAGCAGCCAAGGCCTCTTCGGGCTTGGAAACACCATATATTTT.